This TCR beta chain stems from a study of T cells in Graves' hyperthyroidism and ophthalmopathy. The CDR3 is 12 residues long. Trimming took 6 bases from V and 1 from J, leaving 6 bases between them. In germline, CDR1 is SEHNR, CDR2 FQNEAQ (reference sequence). Graves' hyperthyroidism is called stable when ophthalmopathy does not progress within 18 months. The study based diagnoses on clinical symptoms, serum thyroxine and TRAb, thyroid ultrasound and orbital computed tomography. Fresh peripheral blood, around 9.3 ml, was the source of the PBMCs. Many counts were recorded for this clonotype. What it recognizes is unknown. Amplification yielded TCR beta CDR3 regions, with RNA transcripts as the source. The HTBI primer set served for first-round RT-PCR of the TCR CDR3. TCRdb independently ran MiXCR on the multiplex PCR reads; one entry per CDR3 protein. This sample has approximately 630,000 distinct CDR3 sequences, with under 20% found just once.

Study-wide findings and caveats: Progression to ophthalmopathy was predicted a median of 6.5 months early.

The sequencing sample was made of blood. This chain connects TRBV7-9 to TRBJ1-1; D is uncertain. The sequence was obtained from a woman aged 30 to 39 with Graves' hyperthyroidism. In DNA, the CDR3 is TGTGCCAGCAGGAGAAAGAACACTGAAGCTTTCTTT. Protein: CASRRKNTEAFF. The full variable domain, rest sourced from reference TRBV7-9 and TRBJ1-1, is DTGVSQNPRHKITKRGQNVTFRCDPISEHNRLYWYRQTLGQGPEFLTYFQNEAQLEKSRLLSDRFSAERPKGSFSTLEIQRTEQGDSAMYLCASRRKNTEAFFGQGTRLTVV.